These T cell receptor beta chains were read from a single sample in a study of T cell changes during pregnancy in multiple sclerosis. Repertoires were generated with immunoSEQ multiplex PCR, while TCRdb's copy carries only in-frame clones and drops some. The table records about 60,000 clones, 80% to 95% of them present only once. Sequenced material: peripheral blood, taken in the first trimester of pregnancy. The origin of the receptors is a female donor with multiple sclerosis, enrolled in a pregnancy study. CDR3s include the opening cysteine and the closing phenylalanine or tryptophan. The order of the fields is V gene, J gene, clone size, D gene, CDR3 protein, CDR3 DNA. The D gene is left open where the match is weak. Rows give clone size only sometimes, using once, few, many, or a class for an expanded clone.

>TRBV5-1|TRBJ2-1|NA|NA
CASSLRVRGNEQFF
TGCGCCAGCAGCTTAAGAGTTAGGGGCAATGAGCAGTTCTTC
>TRBV4-2|TRBJ1-2|NA|NA
CASSEGGAVNYGYTF
TGTGCCAGCAGCGAAGGCGGGGCAGTAAACTATGGCTACACCTTC
>TRBV6-7|TRBJ2-7|NA|TRBD1
CASSRTGANYEQYF
TGTGCCAGCAGTCGGACAGGGGCGAACTACGAGCAGTACTTC
>TRBV7-3|TRBJ1-2|NA|TRBD1
CASSLTGAGGNGYTF
TGTGCCAGCAGCTTAACTGGTGCAGGGGGGAATGGCTACACCTTC
>TRBV4-3|TRBJ2-7|once|NA
CASSQPTGGSDEQYF
TGCGCCAGCAGCCAACCGACGGGGGGCTCGGACGAGCAGTACTTC
>TRBV7-6|TRBJ2-3|NA|TRBD2
CASSLGTSGGAGTDTQYF
TGTGCCAGCAGCTTAGGGACTAGCGGGGGGGCGGGCACAGATACGCAGTATTTT
>TRBV19|TRBJ1-1|NA|NA
CASNTGGTEAFF
TGTGCCAGTAACACAGGTGGTACTGAAGCTTTCTTT
>TRBV7-3|TRBJ1-1|NA|TRBD1
CASSSTGGPGTEAFF
TGTGCCAGCAGCTCGACAGGGGGCCCGGGCACTGAAGCTTTCTTT
>TRBV7-9|TRBJ1-6|NA|NA
CASSPSGLGHSPLHF
TGTGCCAGCAGCCCCTCGGGCCTGGGGCACTCACCCCTCCACTTT
>TRBV18|TRBJ2-7|NA|TRBD1
CASSLKGLGQGKDF
TGTGCCAGCTCACTCAAAGGGTTGGGACAGGGGAAGGATTTC